The T cell receptor (beta chain) under discussion was sequenced for a study of cytomegalovirus exposure and HLA in healthy donors. Points from the study as a whole: Reports showed the classifier diagnosing cytomegalovirus status with high specificity and sensitivity. Clonal expansion, a later analysis showed, was greater in HLA-associated TCR beta chains than in equally common others. Researchers catalogued under 200 TCR beta chains as cytomegalovirus-associated. According to a later analysis, donors in an Asian-associated ancestry cluster reportedly had fewer N-insertions than the roughly 660-donor mean.

Primers included in the PCR were 60 Vbeta and 13 Jbeta primers. Produced via immunoSEQ multiplex PCR; TCRdb's table is partial and in-frame only. This sample yields 150,000 to 200,000 clones, of which approximately 77% are seen a single time; roughly 3.1% belongs to the top ten. The CDR3 extends over 15 amino acids. V dropped 3 bases and J dropped 4; count of bases not matched to a gene: 6. CDR1 and CDR2 (germline): SGHTA, FQGNSA. As regards this clone: The target antigen is unknown.

This chain connects TRBV7-2 to TRBJ1-1; TRBD1 matches at 9 bases. Sequencing was carried out using PBMCs. This TCR was recovered from a man in his forties in good health and CMV-seropositive. Written as DNA, the CDR3 is TGTGCCAGCAGCTTTTCGACAGGGGGGGGCACTGAAGCTTTCTTT. Protein product: CASSFSTGGGTEAFF.